A single sample is the source of the 21 T cell receptor beta chains below, sequenced in a study of cytomegalovirus exposure and HLA in healthy donors. Sequenced by immunoSEQ multiplex PCR; TCRdb stores in-frame clones only, minus some. The profile shows about 360,000 clones, 75% to 90% of them singletons. Sequencing was done on a sample of PBMCs. The origin of the receptors is a young woman in good health and CMV-seronegative.

The chain uses TRBV7-9 and TRBJ2-2; no firm D call. Germline CDR1 and CDR2: SEHNR and FQNEAQ (reference sequence). The CDR3 is 14 amino acids. Trimming cost V 3 bases and J 5 bases, with 10 bases left between them. In nucleotides, the CDR3 is TGTGCCAGCAGCTTCGGGTTGGAAACCGGGGAGCTGTTTTTT. Translating gives CASSFGLETGELFF.

The chain is built from TRBV30 and TRBJ1-3, with D unclear. Per germline, CDR1 GTSNPN and CDR2 SVGIG (reference sequence). The CDR3 spans 12 residues. V gave up 3 bases and J gave up 7 bases, with 10 bases separating them. The CDR3 sequence is CAWRGGLNTIYF. CDR3 DNA: TGTGCCTGGAGGGGAGGACTGAACACCATATATTTT.

This clone was observed once. J is TRBJ2-7 and V is TRBV28; 9 bases match TRBD2. Germline CDR1 is MDHEN and CDR2 is SYDVKM. The CDR3 covers 15 residues. V was clipped by 2 bases and J by 2 bases; unmatched bases: 4. CDR3 bases: TGTGCCAGCAGTTTAGATCGCGGGAGGGCCTACGAGCAGTACTTC. It encodes CASSLDRGRAYEQYF.

The chain is built from TRBV2 and TRBJ2-1, with TRBD1 matching 12 bases. The V and J ends lost 6 bases and 8 bases, in that order; junction bases with no gene match: 11. The CDR3 runs 16 residues. From germline, CDR1 is SNHLY and CDR2 FYNNEI. CDR3: CASSQGWDRGHDEQFF. CDR3 nucleotides: TGTGCCAGCAGCCAAGGGTGGGACAGGGGGCACGATGAGCAGTTCTTC. Full variable domain (missing parts from reference TRBV2 and TRBJ2-1): EPEVTQTPSHQVTQMGQEVILRCVPISNHLYFYWYRQILGQKVEFLVSFYNNEISEKSEIFDDQFSVERPDGSNFTLKIRSTKLEDSAMYFCASSQGWDRGHDEQFFGPGTRLTVL.

The rearrangement uses TRBV2 and TRBJ2-3; D is ambiguous. CDR1 SNHLY and CDR2 FYNNEI come from the germline V gene. The V and J ends lost 7 bases and 14 bases respectively, with 10 bases between them. The CDR3 consists of 9 residues. For the CDR3, the DNA is TGTGCCAGCACCCAGCGCCGGTATTTT. The encoded protein is CASTQRRYF.

The genes are TRBV2 and TRBJ2-6, with TRBD1 matching over 9 bases. The CDR3 length is 18 residues. In germline, CDR1 is SNHLY, CDR2 FYNNEI. V trimming: 4 bases; J trimming: 0 bases; junction bases outside the gene matches: 7. The CDR3 DNA follows: TGTGCCAGCAGTGGAGGGGGGACAGGGAGCTCTGGGGCCAACGTCCTGACTTTC. Its translation is CASSGGGTGSSGANVLTF.

V usage is TRBV2 and J usage is TRBJ2-3; 8 bases are a match to TRBD2. V trimming: 3 bases; J trimming: 2 bases; junction bases outside the gene matches: 7. Germline V CDR1 and CDR2: SNHLY, FYNNEI. There are 16 residues in the CDR3. The CDR3 is CASSEVLAALTDTQYF. The CDR3 coding sequence is TGTGCCAGCAGTGAGGTACTAGCGGCACTCACAGATACGCAGTATTTT.

V and J are TRBV9 and TRBJ1-2; D ambiguous. This CDR3 is built from 14 residues. Germline lookup yields CDR1 SGDLS and CDR2 YYNGEE. The V end was cut by 3 bases, the J end by 7 bases, with 16 bases between. CDR3 DNA sequence: TGTGCCAGCAGCGGGTCCCTCCTGCCCGGTGGCTACACCTTC. Translated, it gives CASSGSLLPGGYTF.

This chain links TRBV2 with TRBJ2-7, with a possible D match to TRBD1 (6 bases). Germline V gene lookup returns CDR1 SNHLY and CDR2 FYNNEI. Trimming shortened V by 10 bases and J by 0 bases, and 16 bases separated the two germline ends. CDR3 length equals 14 residues. CDR3 nucleotides: TGTGCCACCAGGGTCCAGGGGTCCTCCTACGAGCAGTACTTC. Translation gives CATRVQGSSYEQYF.

The rearrangement uses TRBV28 and TRBJ1-2; TRBD1 might be the D (5 bases). Looked up from germline, CDR1 is MDHEN and CDR2 is SYDVKM. CDR3 length: 15 residues. V lost 1 base and J lost 3, with 12 bases in between. CDR3 in amino acids: CASSLSAGLDYGYTF. Here the CDR3 DNA reads TGTGCCAGCAGTTTATCGGCAGGGCTAGACTATGGCTACACCTTC.

The rearrangement joins TRBV7-2 to TRBJ2-7; TRBD1 matches 8 bases. The length of the CDR3 is 13 residues. Germline loops: CDR1 SGHTA, CDR2 FQGNSA. V lost 1 base to trimming and J lost 7 bases; unmatched junction nucleotides: 3. CDR3 DNA sequence: TGTGCCAGCAGCTTAGACAGGGGGTGGGAGCAGTACTTC. Translation gives CASSLDRGWEQYF.

The CDR3 sequence: CASSHIQGSTDTQYF. CDR3 sequence (DNA): TGCGCCAGCAGCCACATACAGGGTAGCACAGATACGCAGTATTTT. The J gene is TRBJ2-3, the V gene TRBV4-1; D is perhaps TRBD1 (6 bases). CDR3 length equals 15 residues. Trimming pared 3 bases from V and 0 bases from J, leaving 10 bases between. In germline, CDR1 is MGHRA, CDR2 YSYEKL.

About this clone itself: Other DNA sequences within the sample encode an identical CDR3. V is TRBV19 and J is TRBJ2-7; a possible D gene is TRBD2 (6 bases). Deletions cut 1 base from V and 0 bases from J, with 7 bases between. The CDR3 has 14 amino acids. The germline gives CDR1 LNHDA, CDR2 SQIVND (reference sequence). CDR3 region: CASSIVGGSYEQYF. CDR3 nucleotides: TGTGCCAGTAGTATAGTGGGGGGCTCCTACGAGCAGTACTTC.

This clone appeared once. V and J are TRBV5-4 and TRBJ1-2, with 11 nucleotides matching TRBD1. There are 16 residues in the CDR3. Trimming took 4 bases from V and 4 from J; bases not matched to a gene: 9. Germline-derived CDR1 and CDR2 are SGHNT and YYREEE (reference sequence). The CDR3 protein is CASSVGTGGGGYGYTF. In DNA form, the CDR3 reads TGTGCCAGCAGCGTCGGGACAGGGGGAGGTGGCTATGGCTACACCTTC.

The chain recombines TRBV7-6 with TRBJ2-5; 7 nucleotides match TRBD2. Germline loops: CDR1 SGHVS, CDR2 FNYEAQ. V lost 4 bases to trimming and J lost 5 bases; unmatched junction nucleotides: 4. The length of the CDR3 is 13 residues. In nucleotides, the CDR3 is TGTGCCAGCAGCTCCAGCGGGGTGGAGACCCAGTACTTC. Translation: CASSSSGVETQYF.

This chain uses TRBV27 with TRBJ2-7; perhaps TRBD2 as D (7 bases). Germline loops: CDR1 MNHEY, CDR2 SMNVEV (reference sequence). This CDR3 is built from 13 residues. The ends were cut back, 3 bases at V and 5 bases at J, with 11 bases in the middle. In nucleotides, the CDR3 is TGTGCCAGCAGTTTCGGGGGGCGCGACGAGCAGTACTTC. This codes for CASSFGGRDEQYF.

This chain uses TRBV27 with TRBJ2-1; TRBD2 is a possible D gene (6 bases). Trimming removed 3 bases at V and 6 bases at J, with 12 bases between. Germline CDR1 MNHEY, CDR2 SMNVEV (reference sequence). The CDR3 runs to 14 residues. The CDR3 here is CASSLNRGVNEQFF. The CDR3 region has the DNA TGTGCCAGCAGTTTGAATCGCGGGGTCAATGAGCAGTTCTTC.

The gene calls are TRBV9 and TRBJ1-2, with 8 positions matching TRBD1. V lost 0 bases to trimming and J lost 4 bases; unmatched junction nucleotides: 5. The CDR3 is 15 amino acids. Germline CDR1 is SGDLS and CDR2 is YYNGEE. As DNA, the CDR3 is TGTGCCAGCAGCGTAGGAAAGGGGACAGGCTATGGCTACACCTTC. Its protein is CASSVGKGTGYGYTF.

The gene calls are TRBV15 and TRBJ1-2; TRBD1 matches at 9 bases. Germline V gene lookup returns CDR1 LNHNV and CDR2 YYDKDF (reference sequence). V trimming: 5 bases; J trimming: 0 bases; junction bases outside the gene matches: 7. The CDR3 contains 16 residues. The CDR3 protein is CATSGGWTGANYGYTF. The CDR3 DNA reads TGTGCCACCAGCGGAGGTTGGACAGGGGCTAACTATGGCTACACCTTC.

V usage is TRBV6-6 and J usage is TRBJ2-2, with TRBD2 matching 13 bases. V lost 4 bases and J lost 5; bases outside the gene matches: 4. Germline loops: CDR1 MNHNY, CDR2 SVGAGI (reference sequence). The CDR3 spans 16 residues. Here the CDR3 reads CASSLLAGGPTGELFF. Written as DNA, the CDR3 is TGTGCCAGCAGTTTACTAGCGGGGGGGCCGACCGGGGAGCTGTTTTTT.

The chain couples TRBV27 to TRBJ1-2, with no clear D. Germline V gives CDR1 MNHEY, CDR2 SMNVEV (reference sequence). This CDR3 has 14 residues. V shed 3 bases and J shed 0 bases, with 8 bases lying between them. CDR3 bases: TGTGCCAGCAGTTTGGCGGCTGCTAACTATGGCTACACCTTC. It encodes CASSLAAANYGYTF.